Following are 29 T cell receptor beta chains from one sample sequenced in a study of shared clonotypes between healthy human individuals. Profiling relied on immunoSEQ multiplex PCR, and the TCRdb table lists in-frame clones only, not all of them. The data hold 2 million to 3 million clones, with approximately 93% observed a single time. Sequencing was carried out using naive CD4+ T cells from PBMCs. Subset denoted: CD45RA+ positively selected. Receptors were obtained from a man younger than 35 in good health. Some clones in this sample may be carry-over from other donors' samples.

This sequence joins TRBV6-6 and TRBJ2-3, with 7 bases aligning to TRBD1. V dropped 6 bases and J dropped 5; count of bases not matched to a gene: 11. This CDR3 has 15 amino acids. The germline V gene encodes CDR1 MNHNY and CDR2 SVGAGI (reference sequence). This CDR3 is CASSLGQASGDTQYF. Written as DNA, the CDR3 is TGTGCCAGCAGCCTCGGACAGGCGAGTGGAGATACGCAGTATTTT.

This clone came up once. The chain joins TRBV7-3 to TRBJ2-7; D is undetermined. Trimming pared 0 bases from V and 5 bases from J, leaving 8 bases between. The CDR3 contains 13 residues. Germline CDR1 reads SGHTA; CDR2 reads FQGTGA. As DNA, the CDR3 is TGTGCCAGCAGCTTAACGCTGACTCACGAGCAGTACTTC. Translated, it gives CASSLTLTHEQYF.

In this sample, this clone turned up a few times. The V gene is TRBV27, the J gene TRBJ1-1; D possibly corresponds to TRBD1 (5 bases). Germline CDR1 MNHEY, CDR2 SMNVEV (reference sequence). The CDR3 spans 13 residues. The V gene lost 6 bases and the J gene lost 10 bases, with 18 bases spanning the gap. Written as DNA, the CDR3 is TGTGCCAGCAGACCTAGGGACCCTGGAGGAGCTTTCTTT. This translates into CASRPRDPGGAFF.

The rearrangement joins TRBV7-9 to TRBJ2-5, with a weak D call TRBD2 (5 bases). The CDR3 extends over 14 amino acids. Germline V gene sequence: CDR1 SEHNR, CDR2 FQNEAQ (reference sequence). The V end was cut by 1 base, the J end by 2 bases, with 8 bases between. In DNA form, the CDR3 reads TGTGCCAGCAGCTTAGGACTATCACAAGAGACCCAGTACTTC. Protein sequence: CASSLGLSQETQYF.

This chain connects TRBV27 to TRBJ1-2; TRBD1 might be the D (5 bases). The CDR3 is 16 amino acids. Germline values: CDR1 MNHEY, CDR2 SMNVEV (reference sequence). V gave up 6 bases and J gave up 5 bases, with 22 bases separating them. In DNA form, the CDR3 reads TGTGCCAGCAGCCATTTCGGGGCAACAACGATGTATGGCTACACCTTC. Its translation is CASSHFGATTMYGYTF.

The rearrangement links TRBV27 to TRBJ1-2, with D perhaps TRBD1 (5 bases). The V end lost 6 bases, the J end lost 7 bases, and 30 bases lay between the germline ends. CDR1 and CDR2 from the germline V gene are MNHEY and SMNVEV (reference sequence). The CDR3 sequence is 18 residues long. Written as DNA, the CDR3 is TGTGCCAGCAGCCCCTTATCGAGGATCAACGGGGGGAATTCTGGCTACACCTTC. Its translation: CASSPLSRINGGNSGYTF.

The gene calls are TRBV27 and TRBJ2-3, with 9 bases that match TRBD1. V was clipped by 8 bases and J by 6 bases; unmatched bases: 9. This CDR3 contains 14 residues. Germline lookup yields CDR1 MNHEY and CDR2 SMNVEV (reference sequence). This CDR3 is CASGRTGVDDTQYF. CDR3 sequence (DNA): TGTGCCAGCGGCCGGACAGGGGTTGACGATACGCAGTATTTT.

The chain employs TRBV6-6 and TRBJ2-7, with a weak D call TRBD1 (5 bases). The CDR3 spans 15 residues. Germline V gene data show CDR1 as MNHNY and CDR2 as SVGAGI (reference sequence). With 4 bases removed from V and 3 bases from J, the gap between germline ends came to 16 bases. The CDR3 reads CASSSHQSDSYEQYF. CDR3 nucleotides: TGTGCCAGCAGTTCGCACCAGAGCGACAGCTACGAGCAGTACTTC.

This rearrangement joins TRBV28 to TRBJ2-1, with TRBD2 matching 9 bases. V lost 6 bases, J lost 3 bases, and 9 bases stayed unmatched. The CDR3 runs to 16 residues. CDR1 is MDHEN, CDR2 SYDVKM, per germline. CDR3 loop: CASSPWTSADYNEQFF. The CDR3 DNA follows: TGTGCCAGCAGCCCATGGACTAGCGCAGACTACAATGAGCAGTTCTTC.

The V call is TRBV5-1, the J call TRBJ1-2, with D hard to call. Germline CDR1 and CDR2: SGHRS and YFSETQ. Trimming left V 0 bases short and J 8 bases short, with 11 bases between. The CDR3 runs to 13 residues. The CDR3 spells CASSLGTMGGYTF. CDR3 bases: TGCGCCAGCAGCTTGGGGACCATGGGGGGCTACACCTTC. Variable domain in full (rest from reference TRBV5-1 and TRBJ1-2): KAGVTQTPRYLIKTRGQQVTLSCSPISGHRSVSWYQQTPGQGLQFLFEYFSETQRNKGNFPGRFSGRQFSNSRSEMNVSTLELGDSALYLCASSLGTMGGYTFGSGTRLTVV.

The chain couples TRBV4-1 to TRBJ2-2; either TRBD1 or TRBD2 may supply D (7 bases each). The CDR3 sequence is 16 residues long. Trimming removed 3 bases from V and 6 bases from J, with 17 bases in between. Germline CDR1 is MGHRA and CDR2 is YSYEKL. CDR3 nucleotide sequence: TGCGCCAGCAGCCAGAGCGGGACAGCCCGTTCCGGGGAGCTGTTTTTT. Translated: CASSQSGTARSGELFF.

This clone appeared a single time. The chain employs TRBV5-8 and TRBJ1-5, with unresolved D. Germline CDR1 and CDR2: SGHTS and YDEGEE. V gave up 2 bases and J gave up 7 bases, with 10 bases separating them. This CDR3 is 13 amino acids long. The CDR3 loop is CASSLNRYQPQHF. The CDR3 bases are TGTGCCAGCAGCTTAAATAGGTACCAGCCCCAGCATTTT.

This clone was counted a few times. The V gene is TRBV28, the J gene TRBJ1-2; D not certain. The length of the CDR3 is 11 residues. V shed 5 bases and J shed 7 bases, with 8 bases lying between them. The germline gives CDR1 MDHEN, CDR2 SYDVKM. The CDR3 sequence: CASSPVGGYTF. CDR3 in DNA: TGTGCCAGCAGTCCCGTCGGTGGCTACACCTTC.

The rearrangement joins TRBV7-2 to TRBJ1-5, with 7 bases that match TRBD1. The CDR3 contains 15 residues. The germline gives CDR1 SGHTA, CDR2 FQGNSA. Trimming at V came to 5 bases and at J to 6 bases, leaving 10 bases not matched to a gene. The CDR3 coding sequence is TGTGCCAGCAGCACCTACAGGGGACCGGGTCAGCCCCAGCATTTT. As protein: CASSTYRGPGQPQHF.

The V and J genes are TRBV6-5 and TRBJ2-7; D not resolved. CDR1 and CDR2 (germline): MNHEY, SVGAGI. This CDR3 is built from 12 residues. Trimming took off 4 bases at V and 12 bases at J, with 16 bases between the two ends. As DNA, the CDR3 is TGTGCCAGCAGTTCCCTACATGGTCGGCGGTACTTC. The encoded protein is CASSSLHGRRYF.

The chain joins TRBV28 to TRBJ1-3, with a weak D call TRBD1 (6 bases). The CDR3 spans 16 residues. V lost 8 bases, J lost 1 base, and 18 bases lay in between. The germline gives CDR1 MDHEN, CDR2 SYDVKM. CDR3 sequence reads: CASGEGGEGSGNTIYF. The DNA for the CDR3 is TGTGCCAGCGGGGAAGGGGGAGAAGGGTCTGGAAACACCATATATTTT. The variable domain in full, completed from reference TRBV28 and TRBJ1-3, reads DVKVTQSSRYLVKRTGEKVFLECVQDMDHENMFWYRQDPGLGLRLIYFSYDVKMKEKGDIPEGYSVSREKKERFSLILESASTNQTSMYLCASGEGGEGSGNTIYFGEGSWLTVV.

The chain is built from TRBV7-2 and TRBJ1-1; no clear D. The V gene's germline CDR1 is SGHTA and CDR2 FQGNSA. Trimming pared 1 base from V and 4 bases from J, leaving 10 bases between. This CDR3 is built from 14 residues. The CDR3 loop is CASSLVTTSTEAFF. The DNA of the CDR3 is TGTGCCAGCAGCTTAGTTACGACTAGCACTGAAGCTTTCTTT.

The chain has TRBV5-1 and TRBJ2-1; the match to TRBD2 covers 8 bases. CDR1 is SGHRS and CDR2 is YFSETQ in the germline V gene. The junction had 4 bases not matched to a gene; V was cut back by 5 bases and J by 3 bases. This CDR3 is built from 14 residues. The CDR3 DNA sequence: TGCGCCAGCAGGGGAAGCGGGAGCTACAATGAGCAGTTCTTC. The encoded protein is CASRGSGSYNEQFF.

The rearrangement joins TRBV19 to TRBJ1-1, with D unresolved. The CDR3 runs to 16 residues. V lost 1 base, J lost 5 bases, and 17 bases lay in between. Germline V CDR1 and CDR2: LNHDA, SQIVND (reference sequence). CDR3 loop: CASSIGPIRGGTEAFF. The CDR3 DNA reads as TGTGCCAGTAGTATAGGTCCGATCCGCGGTGGGACTGAAGCTTTCTTT.

The chain links TRBV2 to TRBJ2-7; D remains unclear. V gave up 7 bases and J gave up 0 bases, with 10 bases separating them. Per germline, CDR1 SNHLY and CDR2 FYNNEI. The CDR3 sequence is 13 residues long. CDR3 in DNA: TGTGCCAGCACCGCAGGTCACTCCTACGAGCAGTACTTC. It encodes CASTAGHSYEQYF.

The chain recombines TRBV18 with TRBJ1-4; perhaps TRBD1 as D (6 bases). The CDR3 is 14 residues long. Germline-derived CDR1 and CDR2 are KGHSH and LQKENI. Trimming removed 3 bases at V and 8 bases at J, with 13 bases between. The CDR3 sequence is CASSPTDSGEKLFF. CDR3 coding DNA: TGTGCCAGCTCACCTACGGACAGCGGGGAAAAACTGTTTTTT.

This chain's CDR3 is CASSLFAGPSGANVLTF. The CDR3 DNA follows: TGTGCCAGCAGCTTGTTTGCAGGACCCTCTGGGGCCAACGTCCTGACTTTC. The chain is built from TRBV5-8 and TRBJ2-6; D is unclear. This CDR3 is 17 amino acids long. Trimming removed 1 base from V and 0 bases from J, with 11 bases in between. Germline V CDR1 and CDR2: SGHTS, YDEGEE.

This clone was picked up one time. The rearrangement joins TRBV29-1 to TRBJ1-1; D is uncertain. The germline V gene encodes CDR1 SQVTM and CDR2 ANQGSEA. CDR3 length: 14 residues. V shed 6 bases and J shed 0 bases, with 14 bases lying between them. The CDR3 DNA reads TGCAGCGTAAGGTACAGTTACATGAACACTGAAGCTTTCTTT. Translating gives CSVRYSYMNTEAFF.

The chain uses TRBV6-1 and TRBJ1-2; no clear D gene. Germline V gene data show CDR1 as MNHNS and CDR2 as SASEGT. Trimming left V 6 bases short and J 2 bases short, with 4 bases between. The CDR3 runs to 11 residues. CDR3 sequence reads: CASRANYGYTF. DNA for the CDR3: TGTGCCAGCAGAGCCAACTATGGCTACACCTTC.

This sequence joins TRBV6-5 and TRBJ2-1, with 8 bases matching TRBD2. V gave up 2 bases and J gave up 6 bases; unmatched junction bases: 6. This CDR3 region has 15 residues. Germline V gene data show CDR1 as MNHEY and CDR2 as SVGAGI. Written as DNA, the CDR3 is TGTGCCAGCAGTTACACCCTGACTAGCGCCAATGAGCAGTTCTTC. Translated: CASSYTLTSANEQFF.

The chain recombines TRBV7-3 with TRBJ2-1, with unresolved D. The length of the CDR3 is 15 residues. The V gene lost 2 bases and the J gene lost 0 bases, with 8 bases spanning the gap. Germline V gene sequence: CDR1 SGHTA, CDR2 FQGTGA. This chain's CDR3 is CASSLRPSSYNEQFF. The CDR3 DNA reads TGTGCCAGCAGCTTACGCCCGAGCTCCTACAATGAGCAGTTCTTC.

This rearrangement joins TRBV6-1 to TRBJ2-1; 9 nucleotides align to TRBD2. Germline V gene data show CDR1 as MNHNS and CDR2 as SASEGT. J lost 4 bases, V lost 7 bases, and 2 bases had no gene match. The CDR3 consists of 13 residues. CDR3 DNA: TGTGCCAGCACGGCGGGAGGGTACAATGAGCAGTTCTTC. Translated, it gives CASTAGGYNEQFF.

Details on this clone: The sample carries other DNA sequences with the same CDR3. The chain is built from TRBV10-3 and TRBJ2-7; TRBD1 agrees at 7 bases. Germline V gene lookup returns CDR1 ENHRY and CDR2 SYGVKD. Trimming removed 3 bases from V and 1 base from J; junction bases left unmatched: 3. The CDR3 totals 14 residues. DNA of the CDR3: TGTGCCATCAGTGATAGACAGGGTTCCTACGAGCAGTACTTC. Protein: CAISDRQGSYEQYF.

This chain uses TRBV7-9 with TRBJ1-1; no clear D gene. This CDR3 contains 12 residues. Germline V CDR1 and CDR2: SEHNR, FQNEAQ (reference sequence). V dropped 4 bases and J dropped 5 bases, with 8 bases sitting between them. The CDR3: CASSSHWTEAFF. CDR3 nucleotide sequence: TGTGCCAGCAGCTCCCACTGGACTGAAGCTTTCTTT.